This is a list of T cell receptor beta chains from one sample in a study of OX40 agonist ivuxolimab in advanced cancers. The assay was immunoSEQ multiplex PCR, and TCRdb's table has in-frame clones only and misses some. The data show fewer than 45,000 clones, 80% to 85% seen once. The sequences come from CD4+ or CD8+ T cells sorted from blood, collected in a trial of the OX40 agonist ivuxolimab. The receptors come from an adult with an advanced solid tumor such as melanoma, head and neck, liver or kidney cancer. Each CDR3 is given with its conserved first and last residue. D genes are given only for firm matches. Some rows have no size entry. The others give once, few or many, or a class for an expanded clone.

NA 13 TRBJ1-1 medium-sized TRBV7-9 CASTRMVDTEAFF TGTGCCAGCACGCGCATGGTTGACACTGAAGCTTTCTTT
TRBD2 15 TRBJ2-3 NA TRBV28 CASRPSGSRADTQYF TGTGCCAGCAGACCTAGCGGGAGTAGGGCAGATACGCAGTATTTT
NA 13 TRBJ1-2 NA TRBV19 CASRMGVTYGYTF TGTGCCAGTAGAATGGGCGTTACCTATGGCTACACCTTC
NA 14 TRBJ2-5 NA TRBV7-8 CASSLGLAEETQYF TGTGCCAGCAGCTTAGGCCTAGCAGAAGAGACCCAGTACTTC
NA 13 TRBJ1-2 NA TRBV7-3 CASSLIRGVGYTF TGTGCCAGCAGCTTAATTCGGGGAGTTGGCTACACCTTC
NA 15 TRBJ1-1 NA TRBV14 CASSQAPPGGTEAFF TGTGCCAGCAGCCAAGCCCCGCCAGGTGGGACTGAAGCTTTCTTT
NA 15 TRBJ2-1 NA TRBV10-2 CASSEVLATYNEQFF TGCGCCAGCAGTGAGGTTTTGGCCACATACAATGAGCAGTTCTTC
TRBD2 13 TRBJ2-3 once TRBV9 CASAGGVTDTQYF TGTGCCAGCGCTGGGGGGGTCACAGATACGCAGTATTTT
TRBD1 13 TRBJ1-1 NA TRBV6-6 CASSQGGAAEAFF TGTGCCAGCTCCCAGGGGGGGGCAGCTGAAGCTTTCTTT
TRBD2 14 TRBJ2-1 NA TRBV7-2 CASRRTSGVGEQFF TGTGCCAGCAGAAGAACTAGCGGGGTGGGTGAGCAGTTCTTC
NA 15 TRBJ1-5 NA TRBV27 CASSLQGYSNQPQHF TGTGCCAGCAGTTTACAGGGCTATAGCAATCAGCCCCAGCATTTT
NA 14 TRBJ2-2 once TRBV18 CASSTGFNTGELFF TGTGCCAGCTCAACCGGGTTTAACACCGGGGAGCTGTTTTTT
NA 11 TRBJ2-3 once TRBV5-1 CASTEQNTQYF TGCGCCAGCACCGAGCAGAATACGCAGTATTTT
NA 15 TRBJ2-2 NA TRBV30 CAWNRETLFTGELFF TGTGCCTGGAATAGAGAAACTCTGTTCACCGGGGAGCTGTTTTTT
TRBD2 16 TRBJ2-3 NA TRBV7-2 CASSPNLGGRADTQYF TGTGCCAGCAGCCCCAATTTGGGCGGGAGGGCGGATACGCAGTATTTT
NA 16 TRBJ1-2 NA TRBV7-8 CASSLVGTPVDYGYTF TGTGCCAGCAGCTTAGTCGGGACACCGGTGGACTATGGCTACACCTTC
NA 23 TRBJ1-5 NA TRBV7-3 CASSLRNPDKSPISRYSNQPQHF TGTGCCAGCAGCTTAAGGAATCCCGACAAATCCCCTATTTCTCGCTATAGCAATCAGCCCCAGCATTTT
TRBD1 13 TRBJ1-2 NA TRBV7-2 CASRRGTAGGYTF TGTGCCAGCAGACGCGGGACAGCGGGGGGCTACACCTTC
TRBD2 14 TRBJ2-7 NA TRBV6-5 CASSRTSGAYEQYF TGTGCCAGCAGCCGGACTAGCGGCGCCTACGAGCAGTACTTC
NA 15 TRBJ2-1 NA TRBV6-5 CASSPGVLRENEQFF TGTGCCAGCAGTCCCGGGGTCCTCCGGGAGAATGAGCAGTTCTTC
NA 13 TRBJ2-7 NA TRBV4-2 CASSPRRRDEQYF TGTGCCAGCAGCCCAAGAAGGCGCGACGAGCAGTACTTC
TRBD2 14 TRBJ2-5 NA TRBV5-1 CASSLAAGEETQYF TGCGCCAGCAGCTTGGCGGCGGGGGAAGAGACCCAGTACTTC
TRBD1 17 TRBJ1-5 NA TRBV4-1 CASSQDGTTGGYQPQHF TGCGCCAGCAGCCAAGACGGTACTACAGGGGGCTATCAGCCCCAGCATTTT
NA 14 TRBJ2-7 NA TRBV13 CASSFGTRSYEQYF TGTGCCAGCAGCTTCGGGACACGTTCCTACGAGCAGTACTTC
NA 13 TRBJ2-5 few TRBV7-9 CASSVGSVETQYF TGTGCCAGCAGCGTAGGGAGTGTGGAGACCCAGTACTTC
TRBD1 12 TRBJ2-7 NA TRBV10-3 CAISEGGRGSYF TGTGCCATCAGTGAGGGTGGCAGGGGGTCGTACTTC
TRBD2 16 TRBJ2-3 NA TRBV2 CASSEGLAGGADTQYF TGTGCCAGCAGTGAGGGGCTAGCGGGGGGTGCAGATACGCAGTATTTT
TRBD2 14 TRBJ2-5 NA TRBV7-8 CASSGRAGLETQYF TGTGCCAGCAGCGGACGAGCGGGGTTGGAGACCCAGTACTTC
NA 13 TRBJ2-3 NA TRBV14 CASSQPGADTQYF TGTGCCAGCAGCCAGCCAGGGGCAGATACGCAGTATTTT
NA 13 TRBJ2-3 NA TRBV6-1 CASSESLRDTQYF TGTGCCAGCAGTGAAAGCCTTCGAGATACGCAGTATTTT
TRBD1 14 TRBJ1-1 NA TRBV29-1 CSVHRQGRETEAFF TGCAGCGTTCACAGACAGGGGAGGGAAACTGAAGCTTTCTTT
TRBD1 15 TRBJ1-6 few TRBV6-5 CASRDVGTGVSPLHF TGTGCCAGCAGAGACGTCGGGACAGGGGTTTCACCCCTCCACTTT
NA 13 TRBJ2-3 few TRBV28 CARSRPRADTQYF TGTGCCAGGTCGAGGCCCCGGGCGGATACGCAGTATTTT
NA 15 TRBJ1-1 once TRBV2 CASNPIGTANTEAFF TGTGCCAGCAATCCCATCGGGACGGCGAACACTGAAGCTTTCTTT
NA 14 TRBJ2-4 once TRBV29-1 CSIRTPLAKNIQYF TGCAGCATAAGGACACCTTTAGCCAAAAACATTCAGTACTTC
TRBD2 15 TRBJ2-1 NA TRBV29-1 CSVARGGRLRVEQFF TGCAGCGTTGCCCGGGGGGGACGGCTGCGGGTTGAGCAGTTCTTC
TRBD1 15 TRBJ2-3 NA TRBV5-8 CASSKDRGHGDTQYF TGTGCCAGCAGCAAAGACAGGGGGCATGGAGATACGCAGTATTTT
TRBD2 15 TRBJ2-1 NA TRBV7-8 CASSPSGTLILEQFF TGTGCCAGCAGCCCAAGCGGGACCTTAATCTTGGAGCAGTTCTTC
NA 14 TRBJ2-7 once TRBV5-1 CASSLAGAGWEQYF TGCGCCAGCAGCTTGGCGGGGGCTGGTTGGGAGCAGTACTTC
NA 13 TRBJ2-1 NA TRBV11-2 CASSPEGVGGQFF TGTGCCAGCAGTCCCGAGGGGGTAGGCGGCCAGTTCTTC
TRBD1 13 TRBJ2-5 NA TRBV11-2 CASSRDRQETQYF TGTGCCAGCAGCCGGGACAGACAAGAGACCCAGTACTTC
TRBD2 18 TRBJ2-2 NA TRBV18 CASSPRLAGGENTGELFF TGTGCCAGCTCACCACGCCTAGCGGGGGGCGAGAACACCGGGGAGCTGTTTTTT
NA 16 TRBJ1-3 NA TRBV7-8 CASSWGPPEAGNTIYF TGTGCCAGCAGCTGGGGACCGCCCGAAGCTGGAAACACCATATATTTT
TRBD1 15 TRBJ1-6 once TRBV5-6 CASSLRTGGSSPLHF TGTGCCAGCAGCTTGCGGACAGGGGGCAGTTCACCCCTCCACTTT
NA 15 TRBJ2-3 once TRBV6-6 CASSTGLGSTDTQYF TGTGCCAGCAGTACAGGGTTGGGTAGCACAGATACGCAGTATTTT
TRBD1 15 TRBJ2-3 NA TRBV13 CASSRRDRGTDTQYF TGTGCCAGCAGCCGCCGGGACAGGGGAACAGATACGCAGTATTTT
NA 14 TRBJ1-2 NA TRBV14 CASSQISEIYGYTF TGTGCCAGCAGCCAAATTTCCGAGATCTATGGCTACACCTTC
NA 14 TRBJ2-1 NA TRBV5-1 CASSADITYNEQFF TGCGCCAGCAGCGCTGACATAACCTACAATGAGCAGTTCTTC
NA 12 TRBJ2-3 NA TRBV30 CAWSGKTDTQYF TGTGCCTGGAGCGGGAAGACAGATACGCAGTATTTT
NA 17 TRBJ1-6 few TRBV5-1 CASSFTRSGQINSPLHF TGCGCCAGCAGCTTCACACGATCCGGACAGATTAATTCACCCCTCCACTTT
NA 13 TRBJ1-1 NA TRBV28 CASSLNTQGEAFF TGTGCCAGCAGCCTTAATACGCAAGGCGAAGCTTTCTTT
NA 13 TRBJ1-1 NA TRBV18 CASSPEQRTEAFF TGTGCCAGCTCACCGGAACAGAGGACTGAAGCTTTCTTT
NA 15 TRBJ1-5 few TRBV11-2 CASSLAGDSNQPQHF TGTGCCAGCAGCTTAGCGGGGGATAGCAATCAGCCCCAGCATTTT